This is a list of T cell receptor beta chains from one sample in a study of spatial heterogeneity in lung cancer. A single record per CDR3 protein comes from TCRdb applying MiXCR to the 5' RACE reads. The table includes 7,000 to 9,500 distinct CDR3 sequences, approximately 5.1% detected once. This sample comprised lung tumor tissue, obtained at surgery. The source is a female donor with early-stage non-small cell lung cancer. The CDR3 runs from the conserved cysteine through the conserved F or W. Fields, in order: CDR3 length, D gene, J gene, clone size, V gene, CDR3 protein, CDR3 DNA. The D gene is left open where the match is weak. Size is stated for part of the rows, as once, few or many counts, or as a class when the clone is expanded.

cdr3_length: 17; d_call: TRBD2; j_call: TRBJ2-3; clone_size: many; v_call: TRBV11-2; cdr3_aa: CASSFPRLAGDPDTQYF; cdr3_nt: TGTGCCAGCAGCTTTCCAAGACTAGCGGGAGACCCAGATACGCAGTATTTT
cdr3_length: 14; d_call: NA; j_call: TRBJ2-7; clone_size: many; v_call: TRBV11-2; cdr3_aa: CASSLELAGTEQYF; cdr3_nt: TGTGCCAGCAGCTTAGAACTAGCTGGGACCGAGCAGTACTTC
cdr3_length: 13; d_call: TRBD1; j_call: TRBJ2-5; clone_size: few; v_call: TRBV5-6; cdr3_aa: CASSWTGQETQYF; cdr3_nt: TGTGCCAGCAGCTGGACAGGACAAGAGACCCAGTACTTC
cdr3_length: 17; d_call: TRBD2; j_call: TRBJ2-7; clone_size: many; v_call: TRBV4-2; cdr3_aa: CASSQENGLAASYEQYF; cdr3_nt: TGTGCCAGCAGCCAAGAAAATGGACTAGCGGCCTCCTACGAGCAGTACTTC
cdr3_length: 14; d_call: NA; j_call: TRBJ2-1; clone_size: many; v_call: TRBV20-1; cdr3_aa: CSAREGYTYNEQFF; cdr3_nt: TGCAGTGCTAGAGAAGGGTATACCTACAATGAGCAGTTCTTC
cdr3_length: 16; d_call: TRBD1; j_call: TRBJ1-1; clone_size: NA; v_call: TRBV6-4; cdr3_aa: CASSSNQGTGATEAFF; cdr3_nt: TGTGCCAGCAGTTCCAACCAAGGGACAGGAGCCACTGAAGCTTTCTTT
cdr3_length: 22; d_call: NA; j_call: TRBJ2-4; clone_size: many; v_call: TRBV28; cdr3_aa: CASSLELRGRDTTNIAKNIQYF; cdr3_nt: TGTGCCAGCAGTTTAGAATTAAGGGGGCGGGACACCACAAATATAGCCAAAAACATTCAGTACTTC
cdr3_length: 14; d_call: TRBD1; j_call: TRBJ2-7; clone_size: NA; v_call: TRBV28; cdr3_aa: CASTTIGGPNEQYF; cdr3_nt: TGTGCCAGCACCACGATAGGGGGCCCGAACGAGCAGTACTTC
cdr3_length: 17; d_call: NA; j_call: TRBJ1-6; clone_size: many; v_call: TRBV30; cdr3_aa: CAWSVQLSRFPPSPLHF; cdr3_nt: TGTGCCTGGAGTGTACAACTGTCTCGTTTCCCTCCTTCACCCCTCCACTTT
cdr3_length: 15; d_call: NA; j_call: TRBJ2-2; clone_size: NA; v_call: TRBV6-5; cdr3_aa: CASTPDSFYTGELFF; cdr3_nt: TGTGCCAGCACCCCTGACAGCTTCTACACCGGGGAGCTGTTTTTT
cdr3_length: 14; d_call: TRBD1; j_call: TRBJ2-1; clone_size: many; v_call: TRBV5-1; cdr3_aa: CASSGTVSYNEQFF; cdr3_nt: TGCGCCAGCTCCGGGACAGTCTCCTACAATGAGCAGTTCTTC
cdr3_length: 14; d_call: NA; j_call: TRBJ1-2; clone_size: few; v_call: TRBV3-1; cdr3_aa: CASSQRGQNYGYTF; cdr3_nt: TGTGCCAGCAGCCAGAGAGGCCAGAACTATGGCTACACCTTC
cdr3_length: 14; d_call: TRBD1; j_call: TRBJ2-7; clone_size: many; v_call: TRBV12-3/TRBV12-4; cdr3_aa: CASSLEQGAREQYF; cdr3_nt: TGTGCCAGCAGTTTAGAACAGGGGGCGCGTGAGCAGTACTTC
cdr3_length: 13; d_call: NA; j_call: TRBJ1-1; clone_size: many; v_call: TRBV6-1; cdr3_aa: CASKRQVNTEAFF; cdr3_nt: TGTGCCAGCAAGCGGCAGGTGAACACTGAAGCTTTCTTT
cdr3_length: 14; d_call: TRBD1; j_call: TRBJ2-7; clone_size: many; v_call: TRBV12-3/TRBV12-4; cdr3_aa: CASSPGQGAKEQYF; cdr3_nt: TGTGCCAGCAGTCCGGGACAGGGGGCTAAGGAGCAGTACTTC
cdr3_length: 11; d_call: NA; j_call: TRBJ2-7; clone_size: many; v_call: TRBV24-1; cdr3_aa: CATSDSNEQYF; cdr3_nt: TGTGCCACCAGTGATTCTAACGAGCAGTACTTC
cdr3_length: 14; d_call: TRBD1; j_call: TRBJ1-4; clone_size: many; v_call: TRBV5-1; cdr3_aa: CASSSTGGREKLFF; cdr3_nt: TGCGCCAGCAGCTCGACAGGGGGCCGTGAAAAACTGTTTTTT
cdr3_length: 15; d_call: NA; j_call: TRBJ2-2; clone_size: medium-sized; v_call: TRBV7-2; cdr3_aa: CASSLGRMNTGELFF; cdr3_nt: TGTGCCAGCAGCTTGGGCAGGATGAACACCGGGGAGCTGTTTTTT
cdr3_length: 14; d_call: TRBD2; j_call: TRBJ2-7; clone_size: medium-sized; v_call: TRBV2; cdr3_aa: CASMGAGGPYEQYF; cdr3_nt: TGTGCCAGCATGGGGGCGGGGGGACCCTACGAGCAGTACTTC
cdr3_length: 14; d_call: NA; j_call: TRBJ1-5; clone_size: many; v_call: TRBV7-9; cdr3_aa: CASSLGGTHQPQHF; cdr3_nt: TGTGCCAGCAGCTTAGGAGGAACCCATCAGCCCCAGCATTTT
cdr3_length: 13; d_call: NA; j_call: TRBJ2-3; clone_size: many; v_call: TRBV5-1; cdr3_aa: CASSPTWADTQYF; cdr3_nt: TGCGCCAGCAGCCCCACTTGGGCAGATACGCAGTATTTT
cdr3_length: 15; d_call: NA; j_call: TRBJ2-2; clone_size: many; v_call: TRBV5-4; cdr3_aa: CASSLGGRGAGELFF; cdr3_nt: TGTGCCAGCAGCCTAGGCGGCAGGGGTGCCGGGGAGCTGTTTTTT
cdr3_length: 13; d_call: NA; j_call: TRBJ2-1; clone_size: medium-sized; v_call: TRBV6-1; cdr3_aa: CASEHPPNDEQFF; cdr3_nt: TGTGCCAGCGAACATCCGCCGAACGATGAGCAGTTCTTC
cdr3_length: 13; d_call: NA; j_call: TRBJ1-5; clone_size: many; v_call: TRBV7-6; cdr3_aa: CASSIGPNQPQHF; cdr3_nt: TGTGCCAGCAGCATAGGGCCGAATCAGCCCCAGCATTTT
cdr3_length: 14; d_call: TRBD2; j_call: TRBJ2-5; clone_size: few; v_call: TRBV6-2/TRBV6-3; cdr3_aa: CASSRLALQETQYF; cdr3_nt: TGTGCCAGCAGCCGACTAGCGTTACAAGAGACCCAGTACTTC
cdr3_length: 13; d_call: NA; j_call: TRBJ1-2; clone_size: many; v_call: TRBV20-1; cdr3_aa: CSASVSYNYGYTF; cdr3_nt: TGCAGTGCTTCAGTATCCTATAACTATGGCTACACCTTC
cdr3_length: 15; d_call: TRBD1; j_call: TRBJ1-1; clone_size: many; v_call: TRBV7-2; cdr3_aa: CASSLGDRANTEAFF; cdr3_nt: TGTGCCAGCAGCTTAGGGGACAGGGCGAACACTGAAGCTTTCTTT
cdr3_length: 12; d_call: NA; j_call: TRBJ1-6; clone_size: many; v_call: TRBV2; cdr3_aa: CASSRDNSPLHF; cdr3_nt: TGTGCCAGCAGCCGGGATAATTCACCCCTCCACTTT
cdr3_length: 15; d_call: TRBD1; j_call: TRBJ2-3; clone_size: few; v_call: TRBV20-1; cdr3_aa: CSASATGYGTDTQYF; cdr3_nt: TGCAGTGCCTCCGCGACAGGGTATGGCACAGATACGCAGTATTTT
cdr3_length: 14; d_call: NA; j_call: TRBJ1-4; clone_size: many; v_call: TRBV19; cdr3_aa: CASRTLAQGEKLFF; cdr3_nt: TGTGCCAGTAGGACACTTGCCCAGGGAGAAAAACTGTTTTTT
cdr3_length: 12; d_call: NA; j_call: TRBJ2-1; clone_size: NA; v_call: TRBV7-9; cdr3_aa: CASSLDSSEQFF; cdr3_nt: TGTGCCAGCAGCTTAGATAGCAGTGAGCAGTTCTTC
cdr3_length: 14; d_call: TRBD1; j_call: TRBJ1-1; clone_size: NA; v_call: TRBV7-6; cdr3_aa: CASSLSQGRGEAFF; cdr3_nt: TGTGCCAGCAGCCTATCACAGGGGCGGGGTGAAGCTTTCTTT
cdr3_length: 11; d_call: NA; j_call: TRBJ1-2; clone_size: many; v_call: TRBV7-9; cdr3_aa: CASEVNYGYTF; cdr3_nt: TGTGCCAGCGAAGTGAACTATGGCTACACCTTC
cdr3_length: 18; d_call: NA; j_call: TRBJ2-1; clone_size: many; v_call: TRBV2; cdr3_aa: CASSERRPPDRSYNEQFF; cdr3_nt: TGTGCCAGCAGTGAAAGGAGACCCCCGGACAGATCCTACAATGAGCAGTTCTTC
cdr3_length: 19; d_call: NA; j_call: TRBJ2-7; clone_size: many; v_call: TRBV3-2; cdr3_aa: CASSQDRCRQGADPYEQYF; cdr3_nt: TGTGCCAGCAGCCAAGATCGGTGCCGACAGGGGGCGGACCCCTACGAGCAGTACTTC
cdr3_length: 15; d_call: NA; j_call: TRBJ2-1; clone_size: many; v_call: TRBV6-2/TRBV6-3; cdr3_aa: CASSYRAGAYNEQFF; cdr3_nt: TGTGCCAGCAGTTACCGGGCAGGGGCCTACAATGAGCAGTTCTTC
cdr3_length: 13; d_call: NA; j_call: TRBJ1-6; clone_size: many; v_call: TRBV11-1; cdr3_aa: CASSPVWNSPLHF; cdr3_nt: TGTGCCAGCAGCCCCGTTTGGAATTCACCCCTCCACTTT
cdr3_length: 15; d_call: TRBD2; j_call: TRBJ2-7; clone_size: many; v_call: TRBV4-1; cdr3_aa: CASSQRGAGVSEQYF; cdr3_nt: TGCGCCAGCAGCCAAAGAGGAGCGGGGGTCTCCGAGCAGTACTTC
cdr3_length: 13; d_call: NA; j_call: TRBJ2-7; clone_size: many; v_call: TRBV20-1; cdr3_aa: CSASGGSTYEQYF; cdr3_nt: TGCAGTGCTAGTGGGGGGAGCACCTACGAGCAGTACTTC
cdr3_length: 15; d_call: NA; j_call: TRBJ1-6; clone_size: many; v_call: TRBV4-1; cdr3_aa: CASSQERQNNSPLHF; cdr3_nt: TGCGCCAGCAGCCAAGAAAGACAGAATAATTCACCCCTCCACTTT
cdr3_length: 15; d_call: NA; j_call: TRBJ1-1; clone_size: many; v_call: TRBV7-2; cdr3_aa: CASSFPGAMNTEAFF; cdr3_nt: TGTGCCAGCAGCTTCCCCGGAGCCATGAACACTGAAGCTTTCTTT
cdr3_length: 15; d_call: NA; j_call: TRBJ2-5; clone_size: many; v_call: TRBV20-1; cdr3_aa: CSARDYRDGQETQYF; cdr3_nt: TGCAGTGCTAGAGATTACCGGGACGGTCAAGAGACCCAGTACTTC
cdr3_length: 20; d_call: NA; j_call: TRBJ2-3; clone_size: many; v_call: TRBV3-2; cdr3_aa: CASSQRPRVSWERFTDTQYF; cdr3_nt: TGTGCCAGCAGCCAAAGGCCTCGAGTTTCCTGGGAAAGGTTCACAGATACGCAGTATTTT
cdr3_length: 16; d_call: NA; j_call: TRBJ1-2; clone_size: many; v_call: TRBV7-2; cdr3_aa: CASSFVGQGSVYGYTF; cdr3_nt: TGTGCCAGCAGCTTTGTGGGCCAGGGGAGCGTTTATGGCTACACCTTC
cdr3_length: 14; d_call: NA; j_call: TRBJ2-7; clone_size: many; v_call: TRBV7-8; cdr3_aa: CASSLGTGLHEQYF; cdr3_nt: TGTGCCAGCAGCTTAGGAACGGGGCTTCACGAGCAGTACTTC
cdr3_length: 14; d_call: TRBD1; j_call: TRBJ2-7; clone_size: many; v_call: TRBV29-1; cdr3_aa: CSVIAGTGVGEQYF; cdr3_nt: TGCAGCGTTATAGCGGGGACAGGGGTAGGCGAGCAGTACTTC
cdr3_length: 13; d_call: NA; j_call: TRBJ2-3; clone_size: large; v_call: TRBV10-3; cdr3_aa: CAITGRGTDTQYF; cdr3_nt: TGTGCCATCACTGGCCGAGGAACAGATACGCAGTATTTT
cdr3_length: 16; d_call: NA; j_call: TRBJ2-3; clone_size: many; v_call: TRBV27; cdr3_aa: CASSGRTGWGTDTQYF; cdr3_nt: TGTGCCAGCAGTGGCAGAACAGGTTGGGGCACAGATACGCAGTATTTT
cdr3_length: 15; d_call: TRBD2; j_call: TRBJ2-2; clone_size: many; v_call: TRBV20-1; cdr3_aa: CSASSSGRNTGELFF; cdr3_nt: TGCAGTGCTAGTTCCAGCGGGAGAAACACCGGGGAGCTGTTTTTT
cdr3_length: 15; d_call: NA; j_call: TRBJ1-3; clone_size: many; v_call: TRBV2; cdr3_aa: CASSVGRSSGNTIYF; cdr3_nt: TGTGCCAGCAGTGTGGGCAGAAGCTCTGGAAACACCATATATTTT
cdr3_length: 16; d_call: NA; j_call: TRBJ2-7; clone_size: many; v_call: TRBV4-2; cdr3_aa: CASSQDPEGSSYEQYF; cdr3_nt: TGTGCCAGCAGCCAAGATCCGGAGGGGAGCTCCTACGAGCAGTACTTC
cdr3_length: 12; d_call: NA; j_call: TRBJ1-2; clone_size: many; v_call: TRBV4-3; cdr3_aa: CASSQGAGGYTF; cdr3_nt: TGCGCCAGCAGCCAAGGAGCTGGCGGCTACACCTTC
cdr3_length: 17; d_call: TRBD1; j_call: TRBJ2-2; clone_size: few; v_call: TRBV11-3; cdr3_aa: CASSVRDRGLKAGELFF; cdr3_nt: TGTGCCAGCAGCGTCCGGGACAGGGGGCTGAAGGCCGGGGAGCTGTTTTTT